These 25 T cell receptor beta chains were all obtained from the same sample, sequenced in a study of blood T cell repertoires in COVID-19 (dated by TCRdb to 2018 to 2021). The protocol used for the library was the immunoSEQ multiplex PCR assay. TCRdb obtained this table from immuneACCESS and retained in-frame rearrangements with V and J assigned. These tables miss some clones; where compared with another copy, unresolved V genes account for less than half of the shortfall, and the remainder is unexplained. The sample table lists roughly 260,000 clones, more than 75% of them with a count of one. Together, the top ten hold approximately 2.5% of the sample. The sample was PBMCs or T cells enriched from blood (not recorded which). These receptors all come from a woman between 18 and 29 years old who had recovered from COVID-19.

This clone was seen a few times. The chain employs TRBV19 and TRBJ1-6; 8 bases fit TRBD1. Germline CDR1 reads LNHDA; CDR2 reads SQIVND (reference sequence). There are 14 residues in the CDR3. V dropped 3 bases and J dropped 7; count of bases not matched to a gene: 2. CDR3 loop: CASSITGGNSPLHF. The CDR3 DNA reads as TGTGCCAGTAGTATTACAGGGGGGAATTCACCCCTCCACTTT.

This clone is a singleton in its sample. The CDR3 coding sequence is TGTGCCTGGAGTGCAGGGCCCTCCTACGAGCAGTACTTC. This gives the protein CAWSAGPSYEQYF. The chain combines TRBV30 with TRBJ2-7; perhaps TRBD1 as D (5 bases). V lost 1 base and J 0 bases, leaving 7 bases between the germline ends. There are 13 residues in the CDR3. CDR1 GTSNPN and CDR2 SVGIG come from the germline V gene (reference sequence).

The J gene is TRBJ2-1, the V gene TRBV11-2; a possible D gene is TRBD2 (6 bases). Deletions cut 3 bases from V and 4 bases from J, with 13 bases between. Germline assignment: CDR1 SGHAT and CDR2 FQNNGV. This CDR3 has 15 amino acids. The CDR3 DNA sequence: TGTGCCAGCAGCTTCGGGGGAGGACTGTACAATGAGCAGTTCTTC. Its translation is CASSFGGGLYNEQFF.

The rearrangement uses TRBV18 and TRBJ1-1, with a tentative D call TRBD1 (6 bases). The CDR3 covers 13 residues. Germline loops: CDR1 KGHSH, CDR2 LQKENI. Trimming took 5 bases from V and 4 from J, leaving 11 bases between them. The CDR3 spells CASSAGTSTEAFF. The CDR3 DNA follows: TGTGCCAGCTCAGCCGGGACATCCACTGAAGCTTTCTTT. Supplemented by reference TRBV18 and TRBJ1-1, the full variable domain reads NAGVMQNPRHLVRRRGQEARLRCSPMKGHSHVYWYRQLPEEGLKFMVYLQKENIIDESGMPKERFSAEFPKEGPSILRIQQVVRGDSAAYFCASSAGTSTEAFFGQGTRLTVV.

V usage is TRBV7-2 and J usage is TRBJ2-5; TRBD2 matches at 12 bases. The V gene's germline CDR1 is SGHTA and CDR2 FQGNSA. V dropped 2 bases and J dropped 2; count of bases not matched to a gene: 0. The CDR3 runs to 15 residues. The CDR3 coding sequence is TGTGCCAGCAGCTTACTAGCGGGGGGGCAAGAGACCCAGTACTTC. It is translated as CASSLLAGGQETQYF.

CDR3 sequence reads: CASSLITSWEQFF. The CDR3 DNA sequence: TGTGCCAGCAGCCTAATTACTAGCTGGGAGCAGTTCTTC. The chain combines TRBV5-4 with TRBJ2-1; perhaps TRBD2 as D (6 bases). This CDR3 region has 13 residues. Between the trimmed V and J ends, which lost 4 bases and 10 bases, there was a span of 15 bases. Germline CDR1 and CDR2: SGHNT and YYREEE (reference sequence).

The chain combines TRBV10-2 with TRBJ1-2, with a possible D match to TRBD1 (5 bases). The CDR3 consists of 16 residues. V gave up 6 bases and J gave up 4 bases, with 21 bases separating them. CDR1 and CDR2 from the germline V gene are WSHSY and SAAADI. CDR3: CASSLSGGSVLYGYTF. In DNA form, the CDR3 reads TGCGCCAGCAGCCTTTCCGGGGGATCCGTACTCTATGGCTACACCTTC.

The V and J genes are TRBV29-1 and TRBJ1-1; TRBD1 aligns across 8 bases. Germline V CDR1 and CDR2: SQVTM, ANQGSEA. The CDR3 loop spans 11 amino acids. Trimming at V came to 7 bases and at J to 4 bases, leaving 2 bases not matched to a gene. The CDR3 bases are TGCAGCGCCGACAGGGGCACTGAAGCTTTCTTT. It is translated as CSADRGTEAFF.

The chain uses TRBV5-1 and TRBJ2-7, with a weak D call TRBD1 (6 bases). The CDR3 loop spans 16 amino acids. The germline V and J ends were trimmed by 4 bases and 5 bases, with 22 bases remaining between them. The germline CDR1 and CDR2 sequences are SGHRS and YFSETQ. DNA for the CDR3: TGCGCCAGCAGCATTCCAACAGGGAATCGCCGCGACGAGCAGTACTTC. Its protein is CASSIPTGNRRDEQYF.

The rearrangement uses TRBV7-9 and TRBJ2-3; D possibly corresponds to TRBD2 (5 bases). CDR1 SEHNR and CDR2 FQNEAQ come from the germline V gene (reference sequence). This CDR3 spans 16 amino acids. V lost 4 bases and J lost 2, with 16 bases in between. CDR3 in DNA: TGTGCCAGCAGCTCAACCCGGGGTATTTACACAGATACGCAGTATTTT. Encoded protein: CASSSTRGIYTDTQYF.

For the CDR3, the DNA is TGTGCCAGCAGCTTCTACCACAGGACAGGGGGCTGGGATGAGCAGTTCTTC. Amino acids: CASSFYHRTGGWDEQFF. The chain links TRBV7-9 to TRBJ2-1, with TRBD1 identical over 11 bases. Germline loops: CDR1 SEHNR, CDR2 FQNEAQ (reference sequence). The CDR3 contains 17 residues. Trimming at V came to 3 bases and at J to 8 bases, leaving 12 bases not matched to a gene. Looking up the rest from reference TRBV7-9 and TRBJ2-1 gives the full variable domain: DTGVSQNPRHKITKRGQNVTFRCDPISEHNRLYWYRQTLGQGPEFLTYFQNEAQLEKSRLLSDRFSAERPKGSFSTLEIQRTEQGDSAMYLCASSFYHRTGGWDEQFFGPGTRLTVL.

The rearrangement links TRBV18 to TRBJ1-1, with a possible D match to TRBD1 (6 bases). V shed 4 bases and J shed 3 bases, with 12 bases lying between them. The CDR3 has 14 amino acids. Looked up from germline, CDR1 is KGHSH and CDR2 is LQKENI. The CDR3 DNA sequence: TGTGCCAGCTCACGACAGGCGTGGGACACTGAAGCTTTCTTT. Amino acid sequence: CASSRQAWDTEAFF.

The V call is TRBV2, the J call TRBJ1-2; TRBD1 matches at 7 bases. Germline V gives CDR1 SNHLY, CDR2 FYNNEI. The V gene end was trimmed by 9 bases and the J gene end by 4 bases; junction bases not matched to a gene: 2. The CDR3 totals 11 residues. The CDR3, as DNA: TGTGCCAGGGACAGGTCCTATGGCTACACCTTC. It specifies CARDRSYGYTF.

The chain joins TRBV6-5 to TRBJ1-1; D gene uncertain. The V end was cut by 6 bases, the J end by 1 base, with 12 bases between. Looked up from germline, CDR1 is MNHEY and CDR2 is SVGAGI. The length of the CDR3 is 14 residues. The CDR3 sequence: CASRRGRGNTEAFF. CDR3 sequence (DNA): TGTGCCAGCAGACGAGGACGGGGGAACACTGAAGCTTTCTTT.

This chain joins TRBV11-2 and TRBJ2-7; 13 positions match TRBD2. V was clipped by 1 base and J by 5 bases; unmatched bases: 5. Germline CDR1 and CDR2: SGHAT and FQNNGV. The CDR3 extends over 16 amino acids. The DNA of the CDR3 is TGTGCCAGCAGCTTAGTGGGGACTAGCGGGAAACACGAGCAGTACTTC. It yields the protein CASSLVGTSGKHEQYF.

This sequence joins TRBV5-6 and TRBJ2-4, with 8 nucleotides matching TRBD1. The germline V gene encodes CDR1 SGHDT and CDR2 YYEEEE. Unmatched junction bases numbered 12, after V lost 3 bases and J lost 7 bases. The CDR3 consists of 16 residues. CDR3 sequence: CASSSRTGSVRNIQYF. The CDR3 coding sequence is TGTGCCAGCAGCTCCCGGACAGGGTCTGTGAGGAACATTCAGTACTTC.

V usage is TRBV6-6 and J usage is TRBJ2-7; a possible D gene is TRBD1 (5 bases). Trimming shortened V by 5 bases and J by 6 bases, and 17 bases separated the two germline ends. The CDR3 loop spans 14 amino acids. CDR1 MNHNY and CDR2 SVGAGI come from the germline V gene (reference sequence). The CDR3 reads CASSPWDSQGEQYF. CDR3 DNA sequence: TGTGCCAGCAGTCCCTGGGATTCGCAGGGCGAGCAGTACTTC.

V is TRBV27 and J is TRBJ2-7; 9 bases line up with TRBD1. The CDR3 is made up of 15 amino acids. V dropped 6 bases and J dropped 3; count of bases not matched to a gene: 9. Per germline, CDR1 MNHEY and CDR2 SMNVEV (reference sequence). The CDR3 protein is CASRPRGTGYYEQYF. As DNA, the CDR3 is TGTGCCAGCAGACCTCGGGGGACAGGGTACTACGAGCAGTACTTC.

V is TRBV5-1 and J is TRBJ1-2; 9 bases are shared with TRBD1. Per germline, CDR1 SGHRS and CDR2 YFSETQ. V was pared by 4 bases and J by 6 bases, with 13 bases of the junction left unmatched. The CDR3 is 16 amino acids. The CDR3 protein is CASSPSPGTGIHGYTF. In DNA, the CDR3 is TGCGCCAGCAGCCCTAGTCCCGGGACAGGGATCCATGGCTACACCTTC.

This clone was observed a single time. This sequence joins TRBV27 and TRBJ1-5, with 8 bases fitting TRBD1. The CDR3 consists of 16 residues. The ends lost 5 bases at V and 2 bases at J; junction bases unmatched: 8. Germline V lookup: CDR1 MNHEY, CDR2 SMNVEV (reference sequence). CDR3 coding DNA: TGTGCCAGCAGTCTAACGACAGGGGACGGCAATCAGCCCCAGCATTTT. Its translation is CASSLTTGDGNQPQHF.

The CDR3 here is CASSQGPRGTDTQYF. The CDR3 nucleotides are TGTGCCAGCAGCCAAGGTCCTCGGGGCACAGATACGCAGTATTTT. V usage is TRBV3-1 (or the pseudogene TRBV3-2) and J usage is TRBJ2-3, with D unresolved. Trimming removed 1 base from V and 1 base from J, with 9 bases in between. CDR1 is LGHDT and CDR2 is YNNKEL in the germline V gene (reference sequence). CDR3 length: 15 residues.

The chain recombines TRBV7-9 with TRBJ1-2; D may be TRBD1 (5 bases). The CDR3 loop spans 15 amino acids. Trimming shortened V by 5 bases and J by 6 bases, and 19 bases separated the two germline ends. Per germline, CDR1 SEHNR and CDR2 FQNEAQ (reference sequence). The CDR3 sequence: CASSLRQLPIDGYTF. The CDR3 nucleotides read TGTGCCAGCAGCCTAAGACAGCTTCCTATCGATGGCTACACCTTC.

This clone was observed once. The chain combines TRBV4-3 with TRBJ2-5, with D perhaps matching TRBD1 (6 bases). This CDR3 has 17 amino acids. Trimming took off 0 bases at V and 5 bases at J, with 19 bases between the two ends. The germline gives CDR1 LGHNA, CDR2 YSLEER. This chain's CDR3 is CASSQEVARGNQETQYF. The CDR3 region has the DNA TGCGCCAGCAGCCAAGAGGTAGCGAGGGGGAATCAGGAGACCCAGTACTTC.

The rearrangement uses TRBV7-9 and TRBJ1-1; D gene ambiguous. Deletions cut 1 base from V and 5 bases from J, with 11 bases between. CDR1 and CDR2 from the germline V gene are SEHNR and FQNEAQ (reference sequence). The CDR3 sequence is 14 residues long. Written as DNA, the CDR3 is TGTGCCAGCAGCTTAGGCACCGGGAGGACTGAAGCTTTCTTT. Translating gives CASSLGTGRTEAFF.

The CDR3 nucleotides are TGTGCCAGCAGCCGTGGACAGATTGGAGATACGCAGTATTTT. Translation: CASSRGQIGDTQYF. V is TRBV7-9 and J is TRBJ2-3, with a tentative D call TRBD1 (6 bases). The germline V gene has CDR1 SEHNR and CDR2 FQNEAQ (reference sequence). V lost 5 bases and J 5 bases, leaving 14 bases between the germline ends. The CDR3 is 14 residues long.